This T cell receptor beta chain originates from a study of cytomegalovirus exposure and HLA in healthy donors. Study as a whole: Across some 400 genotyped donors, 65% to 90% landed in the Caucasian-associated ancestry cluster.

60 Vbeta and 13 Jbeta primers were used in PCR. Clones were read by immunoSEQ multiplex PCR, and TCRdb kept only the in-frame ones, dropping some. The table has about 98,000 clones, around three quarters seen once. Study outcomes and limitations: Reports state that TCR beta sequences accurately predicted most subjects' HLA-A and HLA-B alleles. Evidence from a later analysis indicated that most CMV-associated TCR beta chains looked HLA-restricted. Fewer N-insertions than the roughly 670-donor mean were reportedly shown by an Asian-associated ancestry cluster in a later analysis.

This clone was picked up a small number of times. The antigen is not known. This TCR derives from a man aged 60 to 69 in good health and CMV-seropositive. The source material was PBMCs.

CDR3 residues: CAWADSATNTGELFF. The CDR3 DNA follows: TGTGCCTGGGCCGATAGCGCGACGAACACCGGGGAGCTGTTTTTT. This sequence joins TRBV30 and TRBJ2-2; D is possibly TRBD2 (5 bases). Deletions cut 5 bases from V and 0 bases from J, with 13 bases between. CDR1 and CDR2 from the germline V gene are GTSNPN and SVGIG (reference sequence). The CDR3 covers 15 residues.